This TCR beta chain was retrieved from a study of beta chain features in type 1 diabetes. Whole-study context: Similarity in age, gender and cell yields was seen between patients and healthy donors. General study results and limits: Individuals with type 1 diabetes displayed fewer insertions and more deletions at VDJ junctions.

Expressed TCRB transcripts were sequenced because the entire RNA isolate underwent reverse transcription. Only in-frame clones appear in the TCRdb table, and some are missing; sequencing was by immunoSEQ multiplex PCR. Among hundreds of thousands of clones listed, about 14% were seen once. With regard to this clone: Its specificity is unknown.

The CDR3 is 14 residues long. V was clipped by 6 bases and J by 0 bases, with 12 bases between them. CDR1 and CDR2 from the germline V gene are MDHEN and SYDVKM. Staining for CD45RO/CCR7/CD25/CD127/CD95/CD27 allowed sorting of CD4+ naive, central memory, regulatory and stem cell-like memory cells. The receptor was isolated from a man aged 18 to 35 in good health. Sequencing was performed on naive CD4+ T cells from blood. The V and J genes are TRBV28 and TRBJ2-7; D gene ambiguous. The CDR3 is CASSILQSSYEQYF. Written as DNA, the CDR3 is TGTGCCAGCAGCATCCTACAGAGCTCCTACGAGCAGTACTTC.